The clone carrying this TCR beta chain occurred many times. The CDR3 length is 14 residues. Germline V gene sequence: CDR1 SGDLS, CDR2 YYNGEE. After removal of 3 bases from V and 8 bases from J, the junction contained 3 bases not matched to a gene. The data were taken from a study of T cells after yellow fever vaccination. Whole-study findings and limits: A minor fraction of clonotypes spanned both CD4 and CD8 compartments.

TCRdb re-analysed the 5' RACE reads in MiXCR, keeping a single row per CDR3 protein. The repertoire consists of about 4,500 distinct CDR3 sequences, with around 8% occurring once and the leading ten covering 50% to 75%. The chain employs TRBV9 and TRBJ2-1; 12 positions agree with TRBD2. Sequenced here: PBMCs, either bulk or a sorted T-cell subset (CD4+, CD8+, memory, or dextramer-sorted; not recorded which), sampled about 41 days after the first yellow fever vaccination. The TCR originated in a man younger than 30 who received the YFV17D yellow fever vaccine. The CDR3 DNA follows: TGTGCCAGCAGCGGCCGGACTAGCGGGGATGAGCAGTTCTTC. This encodes CASSGRTSGDEQFF.